This T cell receptor beta chain was found in a study of CD8+ T cells in alopecia areata. Study in general: Patients given treatment had severity scored by the percentage of scalp area affected. Study results and limitations: Scalp and blood samples kept many expanded lesional clones throughout tofacitinib. Scalp clonality, along with expanded CD8+ clones among the top 100, was significantly decreased by tofacitinib. Normal scalp showed lower clonality than lesional scalp, especially alopecia totalis/universalis.

TCR sequencing used cDNA made by reverse transcription of extracted RNA. Produced via immunoSEQ multiplex PCR; TCRdb's table is partial and in-frame only. Altogether approximately 180,000 clones are present, roughly 50% being singletons, with the ten largest covering 10% to 14%. Regarding this clone: No antigen is known for it.

After removal of 1 base from V and 7 bases from J, the junction contained 7 bases not matched to a gene. This CDR3 region has 15 residues. The germline V gene has CDR1 GTSNPN and CDR2 SVGIG (reference sequence). Treatment indicated: oral pan-JAK inhibitor, 5-10 mg twice daily. The receptor was isolated from a human donor with alopecia areata. This sample comprised CD8+ T cells sorted from blood, obtained at week 24, from a patient treated with tofacitinib. The chain employs TRBV30 and TRBJ1-5; TRBD1 aligns across 10 bases. CDR3 nucleotides: TGTGCCTGGAGTGCCGGGACAGGGGATTTACAGCCCCAGCATTTT. Translation gives CAWSAGTGDLQPQHF.